This entry features one T cell receptor beta chain sequence. Which antigen it targets is not known. No base quality values were provided; no much bigger clone lies one nucleotide off. The sample contains more than one DNA sequence encoding this CDR3. Libraries were made using the immunoSEQ multiplex PCR assay. For the multiplex PCR, a mixture combining 60 forward primers for TCR Vbeta segments and 13 reverse primers for TCR Jbeta segments was used. The CDR3 region of rearranged TCR beta genes was amplified from genomic DNA with a multiplex PCR assay. The amplified TCR beta libraries were sequenced on the Illumina HiSeq System as 87-base-pair reads. Per the source publication's procedure: A later analysis counted some 74 million unique TCR beta chains across the 670 or so repertoires, and 9 million to 14 million of these chains were shared by at least two donors. A nearest-neighbor algorithm error-corrected the raw reads and collapsed the reads into unique sequences, merging closely related sequences to remove PCR and sequencing errors. Alignment of CDR3 sequences to IMGT reference sequences was used to assign V, D and J gene segments. Each retained sequence needed at least a six-nucleotide match to both a V gene segment and a J gene segment. A rearrangement was called productive if the CDR3 had no stop codons and remained in frame with V and J, and every other rearrangement was called non-productive. CDR3 was defined according to IMGT convention as the region running from the second conserved V-encoded cysteine to the conserved J-encoded phenylalanine. Sequences without an unambiguous match to a single V gene segment were excluded from the earlier analysis of about 600 of the donors. An earlier analysis of just under 600 of the donors called V segments functional above 56.7% productive rearrangements and segregating when the between-donor standard deviation exceeded 5%. To diagnose cytomegalovirus status from the catalog of TCR beta chain sequences, a statistical classification framework was built. V and J gene assignment, in a later analysis, came from comparing TCR nucleotide sequences with IMGT/GENE-DB human TR gene sequences. The TCRdist pipeline was used in a later analysis to assign CDR3 sequences and most-parsimonious VDJ recombination scenarios. A later analysis defined each TCR beta chain by its CDR3 amino acid sequence plus V-gene family, and excluded reads lacking a unique V-gene family. In a later analysis, nearly 600 highly shared, low-generation-probability nucleotide sequences were removed to address suspected cross-contamination and a sequencing artifact. For each public chain, a later analysis derived a clonal expansion index from normalized ranks of inferred template counts within each repertoire. Generation probabilities in a later analysis came from a VDJ recombination model fitted to out-of-frame rearrangements, and those results were checked against IGoR. In a later analysis, hypergeometric tests were used to score TCR-TCR, TCR-HLA and TCR-CMV co-occurrence, with a repertoire-size bias correction applied to TCR pairs. A later analysis estimated false discovery rates by permuting HLA or CMV assignments 20 times. In a later analysis, co-occurring TCRs were grouped using DBSCAN, and TCRdist sequence similarity was added for clustering within HLA-allele-positive subsets. Co-occurrence clustering excluded repertoires with fewer than 30,000 or more than 120,000 public chains, plus five with anomalous nucleotide sharing. Entries here come from immuneACCESS through TCRdb and include only in-frame sequences with V and J called. Some clones fail to appear in such tables; in the studies checked, an unresolved V gene covers under half of the shortfall, and the cause of the remainder is unknown. Clone size and the V and J calls come from that table; the DNA yielded D and trimming. The sample contains 98,000 or so clones, 70% to 85% of them found a single time. The top ten clonotypes cover around 5% of the sample.

The trim is 5 bases for V and 1 base for J, with a gap of 8 bases between the germline ends. In the germline V gene, CDR1 corresponds to MNHNS and CDR2 to SASEGT. Taken from cysteine to phenylalanine, the CDR3 has 13 residues. Just the 39-base CDR3 DNA is kept, in frame starting at base 1. The data were taken from a study of cytomegalovirus exposure and HLA in healthy donors (dated by TCRdb to 2016 to 2017). Concerning the study at large: In an earlier analysis of some 550 of the donors, around 290 Gb of sequence data and approximately 120 million unique TCR beta sequences from about 190 million T cells were reported. An early release covering roughly 640 HLA-typed donors comprised 250 to 350 gigabases of sequencing data and tens of millions of unique TCR sequences. The genetic ancestry cluster associated with self-reported Caucasian donors included roughly 84% of the roughly 380 genotyped donors. The study aimed to test whether cataloging public T cell receptors could reveal signatures of past pathogen exposure. The T cell repertoires of roughly 660 subjects were profiled by immunosequencing and related to cytomegalovirus serostatus. In addition to the first cohort of several hundred subjects, a separate validation cohort of about 120 different subjects was used. To predict cytomegalovirus infection status, the study brought together high-throughput TCR immunosequencing, statistical association of individual TCRs with disease status, and machine learning. In a later analysis, previously published TCR beta repertoires from 550 to 700 donors were re-analyzed and high-resolution HLA genotyping was added so that TCR occurrence patterns could be studied. The later analysis used no new phenotypic data to find candidate immune exposures, relying instead on TCR beta sequences and their occurrence across donors. An earlier analysis of 587 of the donors used high-throughput TCR beta sequencing to judge whether each TCR beta V gene segment behaved as functional or pseudogenic. Donor age, sex, ethnicity and CMV serostatus were collected together with the repertoire data. A later genetic analysis took genome-wide SNP genotypes for about 55% of the 666 donors and used that subset as a discovery cohort. Every discovery cohort repertoire had been produced on one sequencing platform. Both class I and class II loci were covered by HLA typing, at four-digit resolution. The number of typed donors differed by locus: about 620-640 for A, B, C, DRB1 and DQB1; roughly 510 for DQA1; 606 for DPA1; and 450 to 480 for DPB1. Four to six DR-DQ haplotypes were handled as single units for association and clustering because linkage in the cohort was strong. Among about 410 genotyped donors of the cohort, an average of roughly 230,000 unique TCR beta nucleotide sequences was sequenced per donor, of which 15% to 20% were non-productive.

The cohort consisted of fewer than 700 healthy bone marrow donors. At the time of sampling, every cohort member was nominally healthy, though immune exposures that went unrecorded were likely present. The donor was CMV seropositive and was included in the group of 250 to 300 seropositive cohort members. Every donor gave a peripheral blood sample, and the peripheral blood mononuclear cells from that sample were used for TCR beta sequencing. The Qiagen DNeasy Blood Extraction Kit was used to extract genomic DNA from the blood cell samples. Results the study describes overall, beyond this receptor: In the study, about 150 TCR beta chains were listed as associated with cytomegalovirus. A cluster of highly shared sequence variants was judged likely to be a technical artifact of the sequencing pipeline. The cohort was sequenced for TCR beta chains only, and without alpha or paired-chain data the features that could be detected were limited. Because HLA typing was missing for some donors at each locus, association tests included only the typed subset. The classifier was reported to diagnose cytomegalovirus status with high specificity and sensitivity in both the original and validation cohorts. A further reported finding was that TCR beta sequences accurately predicted the HLA-A and HLA-B alleles for most subjects in the first cohort. Compared with the roughly 710-donor mean, donors in an Asian-associated ancestry cluster had fewer N-insertions in productive TCRs, according to a later genetic analysis. In a later analysis, about 17,000 TCR beta sequences were associated with specific HLA alleles at a false discovery rate of 0.05. The presence/absence analyses assumed that sequencing depth was roughly uniform across donors, and that assumption may not be true. While some public TCRs were present in many individuals, most TCR sequences turned up only very rarely across donors. When HLA alleles, especially DR and DQ, strongly co-occurred, attributing TCR associations to individual alleles was difficult. In an earlier analysis of approximately 590 of the donors, most TCR beta V segments appeared in productive rearrangements about 87% or about 30% of the time, broadly matching IMGT annotations. In a later analysis, HLA-associated TCR beta chains showed more clonal expansion and lower generation probabilities than non-associated chains that were equally common. Most CMV-associated TCR beta chains appeared to be HLA-restricted in a later analysis, and the HLA associations seemed to be driven largely by CMV exposure. According to a later analysis, TCR association rates differed among HLA loci, with DRB1 alleles showing the most associated TCRs and HLA-C alleles showing the fewest. Some 16 rarely observed V segments, including chromosome 9 orphons, were excluded from the earlier analysis of several hundred of the donors because counts were too low. In a later analysis, several top co-occurrence clusters were reported to appear linked to parvovirus B19, influenza, CMV and Epstein-Barr virus. Correlated functional status among segregating V segments might reflect linkage disequilibrium, but an unknown experimental factor could not be ruled out. The only immune exposure information available for the cohort was CMV serostatus. Some IMGT-functional V segments, including TRBV6-2 and TRBV6-3, could not be distinguished by the 87-base-pair reads and were therefore excluded. In vitro tests confirmed that a few of the cytomegalovirus-associated TCR beta chains recognize cytomegalovirus antigens. According to the authors, the approach could potentially be generalized to other disease states and immunological phenotypes. A later genetic analysis associated a missense DCLRE1C variant with V-gene and J-gene trimming of TCR beta chains, and an independent cohort replicated the association.

The chain is encoded by TRBV6-1 joined to TRBJ2-5; D gene: possibly TRBD1, on 6 matching bases. The TCR was taken from a woman aged 18-29 years in good health and CMV-seropositive. Sequencing was carried out using PBMCs. The CDR3 region reads CASSQTGQETQYF. The nucleotide sequence is given as TGTGCCAGCAGTCAGACAGGCCAAGAGACCCAGTACTTC.